These T cell receptor beta chains were read from a single sample in a study of blood T cell repertoires in COVID-19. The method was immunoSEQ multiplex PCR; TCRdb's version includes in-frame clones alone and lacks a portion of them. The data contain some 60,000 clones, around four fifths of them singletons. Sequencing input: peripheral blood. The origin of the receptors is a man aged 30 to 45 with COVID-19, enrolled during active disease. CDR3s include the opening cysteine and the closing phenylalanine or tryptophan. A D gene is named only where the DNA matches it firmly. Some rows have no size entry. The others give once, few or many, or a class for an expanded clone.

-	TRBJ2-5	-	TRBV29-1	CSVGQGAETQYF	TGCAGCGTTGGGCAGGGTGCAGAGACCCAGTACTTC
-	TRBJ2-7	TRBD2	TRBV11-3	CASSSLLAGGIHEQYF	TGTGCCAGCAGCTCCCTATTAGCGGGAGGAATCCACGAGCAGTACTTC
-	TRBJ2-5	TRBD2	TRBV28	CASSPRLAGGLGQETQYF	TGTGCCAGCAGTCCACGACTAGCGGGAGGTTTGGGGCAAGAGACCCAGTACTTC
once	TRBJ2-5	TRBD2	TRBV7-9	CASSLGLAGGPETQYF	TGTGCCAGCAGCTTAGGACTAGCGGGAGGGCCAGAGACCCAGTACTTC
-	TRBJ2-4	-	TRBV14	CASSQEIGIQYF	TGTGCCAGCAGCCAAGAAATCGGCATTCAGTACTTC
-	TRBJ1-5	TRBD1	TRBV7-9	CASSLGTDSNQPQHF	TGTGCCAGCAGCCTCGGGACAGATAGCAATCAGCCCCAGCATTTT
-	TRBJ1-6	-	TRBV10-3	CAISESKAGSYNSPLHF	TGTGCCATCAGTGAGTCTAAGGCAGGGTCATATAATTCACCCCTCCACTTT
few	TRBJ1-1	-	TRBV11-3	CASSIDRYTEAFF	TGTGCCAGCAGCATTGACAGGTACACTGAAGCTTTCTTT
-	TRBJ2-3	TRBD2	TRBV2	CASGGLAGTDTQYF	TGTGCCAGCGGGGGACTAGCGGGGACAGATACGCAGTATTTT
-	TRBJ2-2	-	TRBV19	CASSYAVRGTGELFF	TGTGCCAGTAGTTATGCGGTGAGAGGCACCGGGGAGCTGTTTTTT
-	TRBJ2-1	TRBD1	TRBV14	CASSPRDRAYNEQFF	TGTGCCAGCAGCCCTCGGGACAGGGCATACAATGAGCAGTTCTTC
-	TRBJ1-2	-	TRBV6-1	CASSEAKGGIDGYTF	TGTGCCAGCAGTGAAGCCAAGGGAGGGATAGATGGCTACACCTTC
-	TRBJ1-2	-	TRBV30	CAWSSVIGYTF	TGTGCCTGGAGTTCAGTCATTGGCTACACCTTC
-	TRBJ2-1	-	TRBV6-6	CASSYMETREQFF	TGTGCCAGCAGTTACATGGAAACGCGGGAGCAGTTCTTC
-	TRBJ2-5	TRBD2	TRBV9	CASSVGGISGGQETQYF	TGTGCCAGCAGCGTAGGAGGAATTAGCGGGGGACAAGAGACCCAGTACTTC
-	TRBJ2-2	TRBD2	TRBV11-3	CASSSQRLAGGVTGELFF	TGTGCCAGCAGCTCACAACGACTAGCGGGGGGTGTCACCGGGGAGCTGTTTTTT
few	TRBJ1-2	TRBD1	TRBV27	CASSLGQGRYGYTF	TGTGCCAGCAGTTTAGGACAGGGGAGGTATGGCTACACCTTC
-	TRBJ2-7	-	TRBV28	CASSLLRGSFPNEQYF	TGTGCCAGCAGTTTATTGAGGGGGAGTTTTCCTAACGAGCAGTACTTC
-	TRBJ2-7	TRBD2	TRBV6-1	CASSELAGGHEQYF	TGTGCCAGCAGTGAACTAGCGGGAGGCCACGAGCAGTACTTC
-	TRBJ1-6	-	TRBV5-4	CASSVDSSYNSPLHF	TGTGCCAGCAGCGTGGACAGCTCCTATAATTCACCCCTCCACTTT
few	TRBJ1-2	-	TRBV28	CASSPAAGFYGYTF	TGTGCCAGCAGCCCCGCTGCAGGCTTCTATGGCTACACCTTC
-	TRBJ2-1	-	TRBV7-9	CASSLLDNEQFF	TGTGCCAGCAGTCTTCTAGATAATGAGCAGTTCTTC
-	TRBJ2-7	TRBD1	TRBV7-9	CASSLAILGTGGFYEQYF	TGTGCCAGCAGCTTAGCTATTCTGGGGACAGGGGGTTTTTACGAGCAGTACTTC